Presented here are 17 T cell receptor beta chains from one specimen sequenced in a study of cytomegalovirus exposure and HLA in healthy donors. The PCR ran on 60 Vbeta and 13 Jbeta primers. Produced via immunoSEQ multiplex PCR; TCRdb's table is partial and in-frame only. The table includes roughly 63,000 clones, around 80% detected once. The sample was PBMCs. Receptor source: a woman between 40 and 50 years old in good health and CMV-seropositive.

This sequence joins TRBV5-1 and TRBJ2-3, with D possibly TRBD2 on 7 matching bases. V was pared by 7 bases and J by 7 bases, with 16 bases between. This CDR3 has 13 amino acids. Germline V gene lookup returns CDR1 SGHRS and CDR2 YFSETQ. The CDR3 spells CASRGGGRNTQYF. The CDR3 region has the DNA TGCGCCAGCCGAGGGGGGGGGAGGAATACGCAGTATTTT. Supplemented by reference TRBV5-1 and TRBJ2-3, the full variable domain reads KAGVTQTPRYLIKTRGQQVTLSCSPISGHRSVSWYQQTPGQGLQFLFEYFSETQRNKGNFPGRFSGRQFSNSRSEMNVSTLELGDSALYLCASRGGGRNTQYFGPGTRLTVL.

The genes are TRBV9 and TRBJ2-1, with a tentative D call TRBD2 (5 bases). This CDR3 is built from 15 residues. The germline CDR1 and CDR2 sequences are SGDLS and YYNGEE. The ends were cut back, 0 bases at V and 6 bases at J, with 13 bases in the middle. The CDR3 spells CASSVARGSRNEQFF. CDR3 coding DNA: TGTGCCAGCAGCGTAGCTCGGGGTTCCCGCAATGAGCAGTTCTTC.

In this sample, this clone turned up once. The V call is TRBV27, the J call TRBJ2-2, with D perhaps TRBD2 (5 bases). The germline gives CDR1 MNHEY, CDR2 SMNVEV (reference sequence). Trimming took off 5 bases at V and 5 bases at J, with 9 bases between the two ends. The CDR3 loop spans 13 amino acids. CDR3 residues: CASSIRGTGELFF. The DNA of the CDR3 is TGTGCCAGCAGTATTAGAGGGACCGGGGAGCTGTTTTTT.

This rearrangement joins TRBV2 to TRBJ2-3, with 10 nucleotides matching TRBD2. CDR3 length equals 16 residues. With V trimmed by 3 bases and J by 6 bases, 9 bases remained unmatched. CDR1 SNHLY and CDR2 FYNNEI come from the germline V gene. The DNA of the CDR3 is TGTGCCAGCAGTGATCTCGTACTAGCGGGGAGGGATACGCAGTATTTT. Translation gives CASSDLVLAGRDTQYF.

The J gene is TRBJ1-6, the V gene TRBV2; no clear D gene. Trimming took off 1 base at V and 13 bases at J, with 11 bases between the two ends. The CDR3 is made up of 13 amino acids. CDR1 SNHLY and CDR2 FYNNEI come from the germline V gene. The CDR3 sequence is CASSEGAWEPLHF. In DNA, the CDR3 is TGTGCCAGCAGTGAAGGGGCTTGGGAGCCCCTCCACTTT.

CDR3 DNA sequence: TGCGCCAGCAGCTTGGCGGACAGGGGTGCCTATGGCTACACCTTC. This translates into CASSLADRGAYGYTF. The chain uses TRBV5-1 and TRBJ1-2, with TRBD1 matching 9 bases. V lost 0 bases, J lost 4 bases, and 4 bases stayed unmatched. The CDR3 runs 15 residues. Germline V lookup: CDR1 SGHRS, CDR2 YFSETQ.

This chain connects TRBV19 to TRBJ1-1; 9 nucleotides agree with TRBD1. CDR3 length equals 17 residues. Trimming took 7 bases from V and 5 from J; bases not matched to a gene: 17. Looked up from germline, CDR1 is LNHDA and CDR2 is SQIVND (reference sequence). The CDR3, as DNA: TGTGCCAGTAACGACGGACAGGGGAGGATAAGTAGGACTGAAGCTTTCTTT. It yields the protein CASNDGQGRISRTEAFF.

The genes are TRBV6-5 and TRBJ1-1, with D possibly being TRBD1 (5 bases). This CDR3 has 14 amino acids. Germline V gives CDR1 MNHEY, CDR2 SVGAGI. Deletions cut 5 bases from V and 5 bases from J, with 15 bases between. The CDR3 reads CASSQAGGITEAFF. In DNA, the CDR3 is TGTGCCAGCAGTCAAGCCGGGGGAATAACTGAAGCTTTCTTT.

The chain couples TRBV5-1 to TRBJ1-5; the D gene is possibly TRBD1 (6 bases). CDR1 and CDR2 from the germline V gene are SGHRS and YFSETQ. The CDR3 is 18 amino acids. Deletions cut 1 base from V and 3 bases from J, with 20 bases between. The CDR3 reads CASSLRDRGSGSNQPQHF. CDR3 DNA sequence: TGCGCCAGCAGCTTGCGGGATAGGGGGAGCGGTTCCAATCAGCCCCAGCATTTT. Looking up the rest from reference TRBV5-1 and TRBJ1-5 gives the full variable domain: KAGVTQTPRYLIKTRGQQVTLSCSPISGHRSVSWYQQTPGQGLQFLFEYFSETQRNKGNFPGRFSGRQFSNSRSEMNVSTLELGDSALYLCASSLRDRGSGSNQPQHFGDGTRLSIL.

The CDR3 nucleotides read TGTGCCAGCAGTGAAGCCTTTCTCTCTGCTGGGGCCAACGTCCTGACTTTC. It yields the protein CASSEAFLSAGANVLTF. This sequence joins TRBV2 and TRBJ2-6, with D unresolved. The CDR3 loop spans 17 amino acids. Germline CDR1 and CDR2: SNHLY and FYNNEI. V was trimmed by 0 bases and J by 2 bases, leaving 11 bases between them.

CDR3 residues: CASSVTGGGDTQYF. In nucleotides, the CDR3 is TGCGCCAGCAGCGTGACAGGGGGGGGAGATACGCAGTATTTT. The chain combines TRBV5-1 with TRBJ2-3; 9 bases fit TRBD1. The CDR3 contains 14 residues. The germline CDR1 and CDR2 sequences are SGHRS and YFSETQ. Losses at the gene ends were 4 bases for V and 5 bases for J; bases not matched to a gene: 5.

The J gene is TRBJ2-2, the V gene TRBV13, with 8 bases lining up with TRBD2. From germline, CDR1 is PRHDT and CDR2 FYEKMQ (reference sequence). This CDR3 contains 16 residues. V shed 3 bases and J 3 bases; nucleotides not matched to a gene: 6. As DNA, the CDR3 is TGTGCCAGCAGCTTCCGACGGGGGGGTTACACCGGGGAGCTGTTTTTT. Residues: CASSFRRGGYTGELFF.

This chain connects TRBV12-5 to TRBJ1-1, with D unclear. The V end lost 3 bases, the J end lost 1 base, and 6 bases lay between the germline ends. The CDR3 length is 13 residues. Per the germline V gene, CDR1 is LGHNT and CDR2 is FRNRAP. Here the CDR3 DNA reads TGTGCTAGTGGTTTTGGGCCGAACACTGAAGCTTTCTTT. Translated, it gives CASGFGPNTEAFF.

The chain carries TRBV7-8 and TRBJ1-1, with D unresolved. V was pared by 2 bases and J by 1 base, with 8 bases between. Looked up from germline, CDR1 is SGHVS and CDR2 is FQNEAQ. The CDR3 totals 14 residues. The CDR3 sequence: CASSLRPGNTEAFF. The CDR3 bases are TGTGCCAGCAGCTTACGTCCGGGGAACACTGAAGCTTTCTTT.

The V gene is TRBV5-6, the J gene TRBJ1-1; 7 nucleotides align to TRBD1. The germline V gene has CDR1 SGHDT and CDR2 YYEEEE. The trim removed 8 bases at V and 5 bases at J, leaving 6 bases unmatched. This CDR3 comprises 12 residues. The CDR3 sequence is CASQSGGTEAFF. Written as DNA, the CDR3 is TGTGCCAGTCAGTCAGGGGGTACTGAAGCTTTCTTT.

The chain recombines TRBV2 with TRBJ2-3, with D unresolved. Germline assignment: CDR1 SNHLY and CDR2 FYNNEI. Trimming took off 1 base at V and 2 bases at J, with 7 bases between the two ends. The CDR3 sequence is 14 residues long. CDR3 sequence reads: CASSEDTHTDTQYF. The CDR3 DNA reads as TGTGCCAGCAGTGAAGACACACACACAGATACGCAGTATTTT.

V and J are TRBV5-1 and TRBJ2-3; 7 bases agree with TRBD1. The J segment lost 3 bases and the V segment lost 4 bases, leaving 11 bases of the junction unmatched. This CDR3 contains 16 residues. The germline CDR1 and CDR2 sequences are SGHRS and YFSETQ. CDR3 sequence (DNA): TGCGCCAGCAGCAAGACAGGGAGAGCTTTGACAGATACGCAGTATTTT. Its protein product is CASSKTGRALTDTQYF.